The sequence of this T cell receptor beta chain was determined in a study of T cell responses to AZD1222 COVID-19 vaccine (dated by TCRdb to the early 2020s). About the investigation overall: AZD1222 recipients with second doses at about 4 weeks or about 12 weeks were pooled, because spike-specific TCR depth and breadth did not differ between schedules. Trial participants were enrolled by age into subgroups of 18-55, 56-69 and 70-plus years, and around 150, 28 and 57 TCR-sequenced participants, respectively, were included in these subgroups. TCR sequencing was performed for 230 to 250 trial participants, of whom roughly 200 were given two doses of AZD1222 and around 25 were given two doses of MenACWY control vaccine. General conclusions and limits of the study: Participants were mostly white British and included more females than males, and it was suggested by the authors that clonal diversity may have been underestimated. The 56-69-year group was small, and its depth increase did not reach significance, likely because of low power. Vaccine-associated CD4 TCRs spanned the whole spike protein, with dominant responses in regions 160-218 and 743-854. After two AZD1222 doses, spike-specific TCR breadth and depth were significantly higher than at day 0 and than in MenACWY recipients. Because no day 14 peak-response samples were available, repertoires were characterized only after the peak T cell response. Epitopes outside the regions mutated in the B.1.351 and B.1.1.7 variants were reportedly recognized by nearly half of the unique spike-specific TCRs. Conclusions about previously exposed vaccinees are limited, since just five or six AZD1222 recipients were seropositive for SARS-CoV-2 at baseline.

Counted from cysteine to phenylalanine, this CDR3 has 13 amino acids. Just the 39-base CDR3 DNA is kept, in frame starting at base 1. CDR1 and CDR2, per the germline V gene, are ENHRY and SYGVKD. Compared with germline, V lacks 10 bases and J lacks 4 bases; bases without a gene match: 6. In the case of this clone: What antigen it recognizes has not been identified. The input lacks base qualities; no much larger clone sits a single base away.

The CDR3 regions of human TCRbeta chains were analyzed by immunosequencing. Turning to the authors' computational methods: TCRs in the repertoires were compared against a reference library of SARS-CoV-2-specific TCRs that had been generated with the MIRA antigen-specificity platform. Breadth was defined as the fraction of unique TCRs that were SARS-CoV-2-associated. Depth was defined as the fraction of total T cells that were SARS-CoV-2-associated. Each spike-specific TCR was assigned to its reactive spike region and to a CD4 or CD8 class using the MIRA data. Log10-transformed breadth and depth values were compared by one-way ANOVA with Sidak's multiple comparisons tests. Not all clones reach the TCRdb copy of this immuneACCESS table, which keeps in-frame sequences only. Checked studies attribute under half of the gap to unresolved V genes and leave the rest unexplained. V and J calls and clone size are those listed in that table; D and trimming were worked out from the DNA. For this sample the table gives 150,000 to 170,000 clones, of which roughly 90% were detected only once. The top ten clones comprise 3% to 3.5% of the sample.

What this sample's time point label stands for: baseline before first vaccination. The vaccinee samples were drawn from two UK trials, COV001 and COV002, one of which was a single-blind randomized controlled phase 2/3 trial testing AZD1222 (ChAdOx1 nCoV-19) in healthy adults. Trial participant PBMC samples were collected at day 0 and day 28 after the second dose for TCRbeta chain sequencing. Here the chain combines TRBV10-3 and TRBJ2-5, with 10 bases matching TRBD1. The origin of this receptor is an adult in good health. The material sequenced was peripheral blood, taken on day 0 of AZD1222 vaccination. The CDR3 region: CATRDRGLETQYF. DNA sequence: TGTGCCACCCGGGACAGGGGATTAGAGACCCAGTACTTC.